What follows is one TCR beta chain and its context. The sample originates from a study of beta chain features in type 1 diabetes. Germline V CDR1 and CDR2: SQVTM, ANQGSEA. V gave up 4 bases and J gave up 0 bases, with 15 bases separating them. The CDR3 consists of 15 residues. Expressed TCRB transcripts were sequenced because the entire RNA isolate underwent reverse transcription. The data were produced by immunoSEQ multiplex PCR, yet TCRdb's version contains in-frame clones alone and is incomplete. This table holds a few hundred thousand clones, around 16% found once. This sequence was found in a woman in her late teens or twenties in good health. The material sequenced was naive CD4+ T cells from blood. V is TRBV29-1 and J is TRBJ1-1, with a tentative D call TRBD1 (5 bases). The chain's CDR3 is CSVAGGPGLNTEAFF. Written as DNA, the CDR3 is TGCAGCGTTGCGGGAGGGCCAGGGCTGAACACTGAAGCTTTCTTT. Based on the CDR3 plus reference TRBV29-1 and TRBJ1-1, the full variable domain is SAVISQKPSRDICQRGTSLTIQCQVDSQVTMMFWYRQQPGQSLTLIATANQGSEATYESGFVIDKFPISRPNLTFSTLTVSNMSPEDSSIYLCSVAGGPGLNTEAFFGQGTRLTVV.